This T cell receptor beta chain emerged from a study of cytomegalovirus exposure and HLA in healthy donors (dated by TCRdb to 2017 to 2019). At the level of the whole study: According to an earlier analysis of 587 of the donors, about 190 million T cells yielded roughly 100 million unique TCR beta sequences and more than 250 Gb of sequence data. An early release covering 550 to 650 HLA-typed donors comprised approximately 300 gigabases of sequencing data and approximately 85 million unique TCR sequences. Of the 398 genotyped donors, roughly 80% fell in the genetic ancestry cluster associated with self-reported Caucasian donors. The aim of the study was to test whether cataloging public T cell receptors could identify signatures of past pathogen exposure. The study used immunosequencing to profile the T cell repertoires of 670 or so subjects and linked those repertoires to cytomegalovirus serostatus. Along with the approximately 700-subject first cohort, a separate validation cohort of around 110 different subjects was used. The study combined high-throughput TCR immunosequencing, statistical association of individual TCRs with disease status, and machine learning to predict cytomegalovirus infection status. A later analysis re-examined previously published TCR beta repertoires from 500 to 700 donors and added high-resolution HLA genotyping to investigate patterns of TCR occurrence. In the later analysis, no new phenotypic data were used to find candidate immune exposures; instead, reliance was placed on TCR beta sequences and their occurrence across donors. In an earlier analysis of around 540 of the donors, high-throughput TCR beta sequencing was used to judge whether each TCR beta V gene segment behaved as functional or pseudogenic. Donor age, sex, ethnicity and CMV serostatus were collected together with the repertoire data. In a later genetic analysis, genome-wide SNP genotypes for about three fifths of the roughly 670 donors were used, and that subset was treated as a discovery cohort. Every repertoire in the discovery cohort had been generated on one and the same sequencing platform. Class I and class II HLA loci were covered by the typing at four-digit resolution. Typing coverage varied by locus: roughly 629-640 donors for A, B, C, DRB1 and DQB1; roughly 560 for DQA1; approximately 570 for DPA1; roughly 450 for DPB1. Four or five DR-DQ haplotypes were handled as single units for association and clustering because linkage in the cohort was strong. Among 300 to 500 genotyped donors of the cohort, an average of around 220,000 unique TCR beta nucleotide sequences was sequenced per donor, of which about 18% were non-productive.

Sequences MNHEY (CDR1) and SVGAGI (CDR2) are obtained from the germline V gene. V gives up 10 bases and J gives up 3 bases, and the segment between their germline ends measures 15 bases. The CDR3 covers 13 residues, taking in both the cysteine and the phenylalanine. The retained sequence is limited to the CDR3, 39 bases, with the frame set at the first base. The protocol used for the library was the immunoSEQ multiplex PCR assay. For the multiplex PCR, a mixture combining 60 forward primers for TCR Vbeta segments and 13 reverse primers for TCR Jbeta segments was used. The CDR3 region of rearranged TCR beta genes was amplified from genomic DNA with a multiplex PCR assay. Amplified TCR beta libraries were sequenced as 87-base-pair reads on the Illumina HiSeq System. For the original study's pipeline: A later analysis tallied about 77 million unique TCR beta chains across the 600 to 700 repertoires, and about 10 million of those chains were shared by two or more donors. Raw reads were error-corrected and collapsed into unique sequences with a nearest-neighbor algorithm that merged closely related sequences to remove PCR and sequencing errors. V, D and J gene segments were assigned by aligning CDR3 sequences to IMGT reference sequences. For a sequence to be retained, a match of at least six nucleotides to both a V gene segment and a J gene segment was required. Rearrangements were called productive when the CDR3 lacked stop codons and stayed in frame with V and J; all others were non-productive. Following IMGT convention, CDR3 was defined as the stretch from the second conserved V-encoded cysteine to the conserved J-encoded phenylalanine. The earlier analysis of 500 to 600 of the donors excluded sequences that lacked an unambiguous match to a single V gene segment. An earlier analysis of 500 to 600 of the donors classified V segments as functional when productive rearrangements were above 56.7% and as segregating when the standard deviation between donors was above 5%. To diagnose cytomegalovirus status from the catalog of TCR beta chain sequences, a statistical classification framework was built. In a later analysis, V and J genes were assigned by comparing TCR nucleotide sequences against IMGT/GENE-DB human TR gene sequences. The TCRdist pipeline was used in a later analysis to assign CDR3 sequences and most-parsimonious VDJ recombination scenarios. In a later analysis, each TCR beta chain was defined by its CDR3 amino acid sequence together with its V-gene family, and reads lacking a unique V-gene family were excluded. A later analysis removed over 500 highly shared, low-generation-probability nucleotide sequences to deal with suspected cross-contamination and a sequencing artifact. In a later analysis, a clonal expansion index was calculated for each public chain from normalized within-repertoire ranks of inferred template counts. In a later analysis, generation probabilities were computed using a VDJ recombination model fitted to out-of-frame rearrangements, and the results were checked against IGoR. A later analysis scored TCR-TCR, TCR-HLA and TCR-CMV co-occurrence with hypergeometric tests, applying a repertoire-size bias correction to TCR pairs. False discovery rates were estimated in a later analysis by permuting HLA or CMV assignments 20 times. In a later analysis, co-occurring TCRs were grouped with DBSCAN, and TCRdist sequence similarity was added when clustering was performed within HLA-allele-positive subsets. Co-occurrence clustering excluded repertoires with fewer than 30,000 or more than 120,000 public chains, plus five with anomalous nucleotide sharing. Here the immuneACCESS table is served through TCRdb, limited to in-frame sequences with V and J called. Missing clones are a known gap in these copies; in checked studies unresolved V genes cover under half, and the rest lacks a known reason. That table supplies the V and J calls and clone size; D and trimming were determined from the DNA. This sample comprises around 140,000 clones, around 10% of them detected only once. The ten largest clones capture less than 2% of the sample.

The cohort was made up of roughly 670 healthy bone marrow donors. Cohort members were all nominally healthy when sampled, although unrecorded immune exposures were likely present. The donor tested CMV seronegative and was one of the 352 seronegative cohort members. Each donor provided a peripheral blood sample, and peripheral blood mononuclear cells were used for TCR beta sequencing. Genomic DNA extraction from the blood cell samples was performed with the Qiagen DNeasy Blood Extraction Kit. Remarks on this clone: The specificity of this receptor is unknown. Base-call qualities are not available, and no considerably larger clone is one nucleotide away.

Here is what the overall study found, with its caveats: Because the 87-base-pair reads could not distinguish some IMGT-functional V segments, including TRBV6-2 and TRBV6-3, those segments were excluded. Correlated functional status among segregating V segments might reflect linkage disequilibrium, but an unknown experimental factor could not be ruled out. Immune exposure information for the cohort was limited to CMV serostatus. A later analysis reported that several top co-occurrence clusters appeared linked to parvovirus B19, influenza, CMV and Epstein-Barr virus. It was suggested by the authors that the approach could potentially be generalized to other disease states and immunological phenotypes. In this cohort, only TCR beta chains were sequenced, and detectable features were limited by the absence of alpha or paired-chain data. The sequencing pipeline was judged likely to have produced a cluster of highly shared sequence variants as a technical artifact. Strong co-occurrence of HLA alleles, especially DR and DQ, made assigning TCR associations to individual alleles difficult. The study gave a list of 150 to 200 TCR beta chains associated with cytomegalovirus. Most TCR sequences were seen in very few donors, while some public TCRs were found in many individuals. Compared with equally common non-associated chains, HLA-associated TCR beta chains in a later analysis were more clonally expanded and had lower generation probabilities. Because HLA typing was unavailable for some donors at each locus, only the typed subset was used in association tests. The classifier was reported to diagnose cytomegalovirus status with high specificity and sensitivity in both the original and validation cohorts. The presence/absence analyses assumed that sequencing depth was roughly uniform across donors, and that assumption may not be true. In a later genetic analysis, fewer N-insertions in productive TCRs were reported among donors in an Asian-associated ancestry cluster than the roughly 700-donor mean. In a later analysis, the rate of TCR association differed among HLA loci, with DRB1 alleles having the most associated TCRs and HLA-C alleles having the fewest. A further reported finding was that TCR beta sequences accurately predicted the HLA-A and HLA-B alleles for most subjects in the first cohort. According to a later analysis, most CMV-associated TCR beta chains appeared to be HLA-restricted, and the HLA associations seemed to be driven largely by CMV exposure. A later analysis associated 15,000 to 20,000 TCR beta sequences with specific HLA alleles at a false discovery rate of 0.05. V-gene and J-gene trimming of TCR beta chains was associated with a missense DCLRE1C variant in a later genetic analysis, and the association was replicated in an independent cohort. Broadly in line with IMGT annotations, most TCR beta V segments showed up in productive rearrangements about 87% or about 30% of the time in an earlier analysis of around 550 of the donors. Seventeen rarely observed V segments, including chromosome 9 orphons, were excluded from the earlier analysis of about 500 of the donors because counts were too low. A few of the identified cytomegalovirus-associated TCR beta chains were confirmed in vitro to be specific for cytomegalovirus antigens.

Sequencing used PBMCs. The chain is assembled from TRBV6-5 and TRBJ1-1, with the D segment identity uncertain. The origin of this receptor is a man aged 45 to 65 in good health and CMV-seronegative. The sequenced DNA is TGTGCCACCTCCCTAGAGAGGGACACTGAAGCTTTCTTT. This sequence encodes CATSLERDTEAFF.